Listed below are T cell receptor beta chains from one sample, sequenced in a study of cytomegalovirus exposure and HLA in healthy donors. Produced via immunoSEQ multiplex PCR; TCRdb's table is partial and in-frame only. The repertoire holds 130,000 or so clones, with around 8.5% as singletons. The sequencing input was PBMCs. These receptors all stem from a man aged 35 to 55 in good health and CMV-seronegative. Both conserved end residues are part of each CDR3. D genes are given only for firm matches. Clone size, where shown, is once, few, many, or a class for clones that have expanded.

TRBV18	.	TRBJ2-7	.	CASSPQTETYEQYF	TGTGCCAGCTCACCTCAGACAGAGACCTACGAGCAGTACTTC
TRBV10-1	.	TRBJ2-1	TRBD1	CASSAGTGGNEQFF	TGCGCCAGCAGTGCGGGGACAGGGGGCAATGAGCAGTTCTTC
TRBV7-2	few	TRBJ2-7	.	CASSRGPSYEQYF	TGTGCCAGCAGTCGCGGGCCCTCCTACGAGCAGTACTTC
TRBV30	few	TRBJ1-2	.	CAWIDGRNYGYTF	TGTGCCTGGATTGATGGGCGCAACTATGGCTACACCTTC
TRBV2	.	TRBJ2-6	TRBD1	CASSVRDRGSGANVLTF	TGTGCCAGCAGTGTCCGGGACAGAGGCTCTGGGGCCAACGTCCTGACTTTC
TRBV6-6	few	TRBJ2-7	.	CASSLRGGGMHEQYF	TGTGCCAGCAGTCTCCGGGGAGGGGGGATGCACGAGCAGTACTTC
TRBV11-2	.	TRBJ1-1	.	CASSLWGHGGGITEAFF	TGTGCCAGCAGCTTATGGGGTCATGGGGGCGGAATCACTGAAGCTTTCTTT
TRBV9	few	TRBJ2-1	.	CASSAVGTVNYNEQFF	TGTGCCAGCAGCGCCGTGGGCACGGTTAACTACAATGAGCAGTTCTTC
TRBV28	.	TRBJ1-1	.	CATDRFLNTEAFF	TGTGCCACCGACAGGTTTCTGAACACTGAAGCTTTCTTT
TRBV7-9	.	TRBJ1-2	TRBD1	CASIPGQAPTNYGYTF	TGTGCCAGCATCCCGGGACAGGCACCTACTAACTATGGCTACACCTTC
TRBV5-4	.	TRBJ2-5	.	CASSLGLGETQYF	TGTGCCAGCAGCTTGGGACTCGGAGAGACCCAGTACTTC
TRBV10-3	.	TRBJ2-3	.	CAISESGSFTDTQYF	TGTGCCATCAGTGAGTCGGGCTCTTTCACAGATACGCAGTATTTT
TRBV27	.	TRBJ2-7	TRBD1	CASSPGQGFYEQYF	TGTGCCAGCAGTCCCGGACAGGGTTTCTACGAGCAGTACTTC
TRBV6-5	.	TRBJ1-2	.	CASSYSIRSYGYTF	TGTGCCAGCAGTTACTCGATCCGTAGCTATGGCTACACCTTC
TRBV9	few	TRBJ2-2	TRBD2	CASSLGTRNTGELFF	TGTGCCAGCAGCCTCGGGACTAGGAACACCGGGGAGCTGTTTTTT
TRBV7-9	.	TRBJ2-2	TRBD2	CASRGGTSGPGELFF	TGTGCCAGCAGGGGCGGGACTAGCGGTCCCGGGGAGCTGTTTTTT
TRBV18	few	TRBJ1-4	.	CASSPRQATNEKLFF	TGTGCCAGCTCCCCAAGACAGGCAACTAATGAAAAACTGTTTTTT
TRBV27	few	TRBJ1-2	.	CASRPAGTYGYTF	TGTGCCAGCAGGCCAGCGGGGACCTATGGCTACACCTTC
TRBV28	.	TRBJ1-5	.	CASSLSVNQPQHF	TGTGCCAGCAGTTTATCGGTTAATCAGCCCCAGCATTTT
TRBV4-1	.	TRBJ1-1	.	CASTPGRGRLGEAFF	TGCGCCAGCACTCCCGGGCGGGGCAGACTGGGGGAAGCTTTCTTT
TRBV18	few	TRBJ1-1	.	CASSPEALLNTEAFF	TGTGCCAGCTCACCGGAGGCCCTCTTGAACACTGAAGCTTTCTTT
TRBV6-6	.	TRBJ2-3	.	CASSSPDISTDTQYF	TGTGCCAGCAGTTCCCCGGACATTAGCACAGATACGCAGTATTTT
TRBV14	.	TRBJ1-2	.	CASSLLAGGGYTF	TGTGCCAGCAGCCTATTAGCAGGAGGCGGCTACACCTTC
TRBV7-6	few	TRBJ1-1	.	CASSAGRRNTEAFF	TGTGCCAGCAGCGCGGGACGGAGGAACACTGAAGCTTTCTTT
TRBV9	few	TRBJ1-5	.	CASSVAGGNQPQHF	TGTGCCAGCAGCGTAGCCGGGGGCAATCAGCCCCAGCATTTT
TRBV2	few	TRBJ2-3	.	CASSTGYTDTQYF	TGTGCCAGCAGTACGGGGTACACAGATACGCAGTATTTT
TRBV5-1	.	TRBJ2-7	TRBD2	CASSLTSSGAYEQYF	TGCGCCAGCAGCTTGACGTCTAGCGGGGCCTACGAGCAGTACTTC
TRBV7-9	.	TRBJ1-4	.	CASSVGEKLFF	TGTGCCAGCAGCGTCGGGGAAAAACTGTTTTTT
TRBV27	few	TRBJ2-1	.	CASSLSGNEQFF	TGTGCCAGCAGTTTATCCGGGAATGAGCAGTTCTTC
TRBV7-3	.	TRBJ2-3	.	CASSHGQSTDTQYF	TGTGCCAGCAGCCACGGACAGAGCACAGATACGCAGTATTTT
TRBV2	few	TRBJ1-1	.	CATTGYGGDTEAFF	TGTGCCACCACCGGGTACGGAGGAGACACTGAAGCTTTCTTT
TRBV28	few	TRBJ1-5	TRBD1	CASRPTGSNQPQHF	TGTGCCAGCAGACCGACAGGGAGCAATCAGCCCCAGCATTTT
TRBV19	.	TRBJ1-6	TRBD1	CASSHPGQGGTPLHF	TGTGCCAGTAGCCATCCGGGACAGGGAGGGACTCCCCTCCACTTT
TRBV19	few	TRBJ1-1	TRBD1	CASWEQGRTNTEAFF	TGTGCCAGTTGGGAACAGGGGAGAACGAACACTGAAGCTTTCTTT
TRBV6-1	few	TRBJ2-7	.	CASSEAGKDPAYEQYF	TGTGCCAGCAGTGAAGCCGGGAAAGACCCTGCCTACGAGCAGTACTTC
TRBV10-3	few	TRBJ2-7	TRBD1	CAISERTGAYEQYF	TGTGCCATCAGTGAGAGGACAGGCGCGTACGAGCAGTACTTC
TRBV11-2	.	TRBJ1-1	.	CASSLGRNTEAFF	TGTGCCAGCAGCTTAGGTCGGAACACTGAAGCTTTCTTT
TRBV18	.	TRBJ1-4	.	CASSPGRQLTGEKLFF	TGTGCCAGCTCACCAGGTAGACAACTAACAGGTGAAAAACTGTTTTTT
TRBV19	.	TRBJ2-3	TRBD2	CASSLLAGGLGDTQYF	TGTGCCAGTAGTCTACTAGCGGGGGGGCTTGGAGATACGCAGTATTTT
TRBV7-8	few	TRBJ1-2	.	CASSLLQGIGYTF	TGTGCCAGCAGCTTATTACAGGGAATCGGCTACACCTTC
TRBV5-1	.	TRBJ2-4	.	CASSLTSNLAKNIQYF	TGCGCCAGCAGCCTTACTAGCAACTTAGCCAAAAACATTCAGTACTTC
TRBV15	.	TRBJ2-7	TRBD1	CATSRDQGGAGGREQYF	TGTGCCACCAGCAGAGATCAAGGCGGGGCAGGGGGCAGAGAGCAGTACTTC
TRBV5-1	.	TRBJ1-1	.	CASSLEPTGVEAFF	TGCGCCAGCAGCTTGGAACCGACAGGAGTTGAAGCTTTCTTT
TRBV9	few	TRBJ2-1	TRBD2	CASSVGRGNYNEQFF	TGTGCCAGCAGCGTAGGGCGGGGGAACTACAATGAGCAGTTCTTC
TRBV5-4	.	TRBJ2-3	TRBD1	CASSLDWTGYTDTQYF	TGTGCCAGCAGCTTGGACTGGACAGGCTACACAGATACGCAGTATTTT
TRBV6-5	.	TRBJ1-2	.	CASSRRGIYGYTF	TGTGCCAGCAGTCGCAGGGGCATCTATGGCTACACCTTC
TRBV7-9	.	TRBJ2-7	TRBD2	CASGREYEQYF	TGTGCCAGTGGGCGGGAGTACGAGCAGTACTTC
TRBV27	.	TRBJ1-1	.	CASSLLGSTEAFF	TGTGCCAGCAGTTTATTGGGCAGCACTGAAGCTTTCTTT
TRBV4-1	few	TRBJ2-7	TRBD2	CASSQGGTSGGEQYF	TGCGCCAGCAGCCAAGGGGGGACTAGCGGGGGAGAGCAGTACTTC
TRBV10-1	.	TRBJ2-7	TRBD1	CASSDSGTAKYF	TGCGCCAGCAGTGACTCCGGGACAGCGAAGTACTTC
TRBV6-5	few	TRBJ2-1	.	CASSYERAYNEQFF	TGTGCCAGCAGTTACGAGAGGGCCTACAATGAGCAGTTCTTC
TRBV5-8	.	TRBJ1-3	.	CASSLVADTIYF	TGTGCCAGCAGCTTGGTTGCGGACACCATATATTTT
TRBV5-6	.	TRBJ2-5	.	CASSLARRAAETQYF	TGTGCCAGCAGCTTGGCCCGCAGGGCGGCGGAGACCCAGTACTTC
TRBV5-1	.	TRBJ2-7	TRBD1	CASSTPTQGGGYEQYF	TGCGCCAGCAGCACACCTACCCAAGGGGGCGGGTACGAGCAGTACTTC
TRBV28	few	TRBJ1-5	.	CASSSQGGGNQPQHF	TGTGCCAGCAGTTCGCAGGGAGGAGGCAATCAGCCCCAGCATTTT
TRBV4-2	few	TRBJ2-2	TRBD2	CASSPSPSTSGGIPNTGELFF	TGTGCCAGCAGCCCCTCACCTTCGACTAGCGGGGGTATACCGAACACCGGGGAGCTGTTTTTT
TRBV2	few	TRBJ2-7	.	CASTKSSYEQYF	TGTGCCAGCACCAAGAGTTCCTACGAGCAGTACTTC